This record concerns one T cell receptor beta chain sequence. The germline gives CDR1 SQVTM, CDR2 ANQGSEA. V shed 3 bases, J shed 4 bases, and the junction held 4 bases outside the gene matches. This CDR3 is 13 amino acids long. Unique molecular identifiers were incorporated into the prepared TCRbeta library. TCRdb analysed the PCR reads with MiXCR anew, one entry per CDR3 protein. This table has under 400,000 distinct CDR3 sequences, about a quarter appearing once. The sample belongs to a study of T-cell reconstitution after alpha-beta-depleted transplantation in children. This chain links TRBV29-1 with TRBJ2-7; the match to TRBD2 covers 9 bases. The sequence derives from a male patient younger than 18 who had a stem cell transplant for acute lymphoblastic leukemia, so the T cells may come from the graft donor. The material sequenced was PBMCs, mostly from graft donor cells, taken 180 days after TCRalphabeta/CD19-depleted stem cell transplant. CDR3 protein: CSVDASGTYEQYF. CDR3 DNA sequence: TGCAGCGTTGATGCTAGCGGGACTTACGAGCAGTACTTC.